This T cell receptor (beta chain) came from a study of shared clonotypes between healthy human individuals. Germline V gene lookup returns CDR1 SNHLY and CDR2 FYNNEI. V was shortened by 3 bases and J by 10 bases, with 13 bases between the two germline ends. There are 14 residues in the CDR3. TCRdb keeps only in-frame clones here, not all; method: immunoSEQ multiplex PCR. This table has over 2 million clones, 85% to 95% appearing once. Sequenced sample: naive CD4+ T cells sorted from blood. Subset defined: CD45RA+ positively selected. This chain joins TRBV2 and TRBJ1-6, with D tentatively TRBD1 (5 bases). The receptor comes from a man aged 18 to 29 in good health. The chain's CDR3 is CASSEAREISPLHF. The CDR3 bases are TGTGCCAGCAGTGAGGCCAGGGAGATCTCACCCCTCCACTTT.